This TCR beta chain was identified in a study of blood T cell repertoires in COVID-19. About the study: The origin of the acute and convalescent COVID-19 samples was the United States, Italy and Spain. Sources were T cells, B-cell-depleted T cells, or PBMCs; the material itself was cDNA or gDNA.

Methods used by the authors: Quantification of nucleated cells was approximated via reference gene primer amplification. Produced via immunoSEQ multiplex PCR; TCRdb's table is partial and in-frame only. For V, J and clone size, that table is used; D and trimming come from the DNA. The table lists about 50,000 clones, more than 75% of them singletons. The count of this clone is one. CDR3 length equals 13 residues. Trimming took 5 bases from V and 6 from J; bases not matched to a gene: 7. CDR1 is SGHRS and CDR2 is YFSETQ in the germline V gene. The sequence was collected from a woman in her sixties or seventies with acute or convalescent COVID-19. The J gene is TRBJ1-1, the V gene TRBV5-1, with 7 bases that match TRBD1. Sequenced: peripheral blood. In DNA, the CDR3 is TGCGCCAGCAGTGACACAGGGGCCGCTGAAGCTTTCTTT. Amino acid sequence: CASSDTGAAEAFF. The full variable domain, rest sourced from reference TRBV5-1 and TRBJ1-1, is KAGVTQTPRYLIKTRGQQVTLSCSPISGHRSVSWYQQTPGQGLQFLFEYFSETQRNKGNFPGRFSGRQFSNSRSEMNVSTLELGDSALYLCASSDTGAAEAFFGQGTRLTVV.